A single sample is the source of the 21 T cell receptor beta chains below, sequenced in a study of OX40 agonist ivuxolimab in advanced cancers. TCRdb's table, derived via immunoSEQ multiplex PCR, lists solely in-frame clones and lacks some. Of about 12,000 clones detected, 69% appear once; the ten largest clones hold around 11%. Here the sequenced sample was CD4+ or CD8+ T cells sorted from blood, taken in a trial of the OX40 agonist ivuxolimab. All receptors come from an adult with an advanced solid tumor such as melanoma, head and neck, liver or kidney cancer.

This clone was observed a few times. The chain recombines TRBV28 with TRBJ1-5; 9 bases line up with TRBD1. The CDR3 runs to 18 residues. With 5 bases clipped from V and 2 bases from J, the junction kept 13 bases outside the gene matches. Germline-derived CDR1 and CDR2 are MDHEN and SYDVKM. The CDR3 loop reads CASSPRRTGVRGNQPQHF. The CDR3 bases are TGTGCCAGCAGTCCACGACGGACAGGGGTTCGGGGCAATCAGCCCCAGCATTTT.

The V and J genes are TRBV5-1 and TRBJ1-1; no clear D gene. Trimming cost V 1 base and J 4 bases, with 14 bases left between them. The CDR3 consists of 15 residues. Germline V gene data show CDR1 as SGHRS and CDR2 as YFSETQ. CDR3 sequence: CASSLWGELGTEAFF. The CDR3 DNA reads as TGCGCCAGCAGCTTGTGGGGAGAGCTCGGCACTGAAGCTTTCTTT.

The J gene is TRBJ2-1, the V gene TRBV18; 7 bases fit TRBD1. Germline V gene data show CDR1 as KGHSH and CDR2 as LQKENI. This CDR3 contains 16 residues. V dropped 3 bases and J dropped 1; count of bases not matched to a gene: 6. The CDR3 sequence is CASSPTRDSSYNEQFF. The CDR3 DNA follows: TGTGCCAGCTCACCGACCCGGGACAGTTCCTACAATGAGCAGTTCTTC.

In DNA form, the CDR3 reads TGTGCCAGCAGTTACTCTTCGGGGGCGGAAGCTTTCTTT. It yields the protein CASSYSSGAEAFF. The chain carries TRBV6-5 and TRBJ1-1, with D perhaps TRBD1 (6 bases). Germline CDR1 and CDR2: MNHEY and SVGAGI. The CDR3 has 13 residues. Trimming shortened V by 0 bases and J by 8 bases, and 10 bases separated the two germline ends.

The V and J genes are TRBV29-1 and TRBJ2-1, with a possible D match to TRBD2 (5 bases). V lost 0 bases to trimming and J lost 8 bases, with 8 bases between them. CDR1 and CDR2 from the germline V gene are SQVTM and ANQGSEA. This CDR3 spans 12 amino acids. For the CDR3, the DNA is TGCAGCGTTGAAGATAGAGGGTATGAGCAGTTCTTC. Its translation: CSVEDRGYEQFF.

V gene TRBV27 combines with J gene TRBJ2-7; TRBD1 matches at 8 bases. The V and J ends lost 6 bases and 2 bases, in that order; junction bases with no gene match: 6. CDR1 and CDR2 from the germline V gene are MNHEY and SMNVEV (reference sequence). CDR3 length: 14 amino acids. The DNA for the CDR3 is TGTGCCAGCAGCGACAGGGGTTTGCCCTACGAGCAGTACTTC. Amino acids: CASSDRGLPYEQYF.

This clone is judged medium-sized. CDR3 region: CASSRGAGGPVYEQYF. DNA of the CDR3: TGTGCCAGCAGCCGAGGAGCGGGAGGGCCTGTCTACGAGCAGTACTTC. The V gene is TRBV5-6, the J gene TRBJ2-7, with 10 bases fitting TRBD2. After removal of 4 bases from V and 3 bases from J, the junction contained 10 bases not matched to a gene. The germline V gene has CDR1 SGHDT and CDR2 YYEEEE. The CDR3 runs 16 residues.

The V call is TRBV18, the J call TRBJ2-5, with D possibly TRBD1 on 6 matching bases. Trimming took 0 bases from V and 3 from J, leaving 8 bases between them. There are 14 residues in the CDR3. Germline assignment: CDR1 KGHSH and CDR2 LQKENI. This chain's CDR3 is CASSPPAGEETQYF. The CDR3 bases are TGTGCCAGCTCACCACCGGCAGGGGAAGAGACCCAGTACTTC.

This rearrangement joins TRBV5-1 to TRBJ2-1; 9 positions agree with TRBD1. This CDR3 contains 14 residues. Germline V gene data show CDR1 as SGHRS and CDR2 as YFSETQ. V lost 5 bases and J lost 6; bases outside the gene matches: 6. This CDR3 reads CASSLGQGSNEQFF. CDR3 bases: TGCGCCAGCAGTCTCGGACAGGGGAGCAATGAGCAGTTCTTC.

A few counts support this clone. The chain joins TRBV19 to TRBJ2-3, with 12 bases matching TRBD2. CDR1 is LNHDA, CDR2 SQIVND, per germline (reference sequence). Unmatched junction bases numbered 3, after V lost 3 bases and J lost 5 bases. CDR3 length: 15 amino acids. The CDR3 reads CASSIVLAGGDTQYF. In DNA form, the CDR3 reads TGTGCCAGTAGTATTGTACTAGCGGGGGGAGATACGCAGTATTTT.

The rearrangement joins TRBV27 to TRBJ2-1; D assignment may be TRBD1 or TRBD2 (5 bases each). This CDR3 is 12 amino acids long. Germline V gene sequence: CDR1 MNHEY, CDR2 SMNVEV (reference sequence). Trimming pared 6 bases from V and 3 bases from J, leaving 6 bases between. The CDR3, as DNA: TGTGCCAGCAGGGGGGACTACAATGAGCAGTTCTTC. Translation: CASRGDYNEQFF.

This clone was recorded a few times. J is TRBJ2-7 and V is TRBV7-8; TRBD2 might be the D (5 bases). Per germline, CDR1 SGHVS and CDR2 FQNEAQ. CDR3 length equals 14 residues. V dropped 5 bases and J dropped 1 base, with 12 bases sitting between them. The CDR3 here is CASSPGGGSYEQYF. The CDR3 DNA is TGTGCCAGCAGCCCCGGAGGAGGATCCTACGAGCAGTACTTC.

This chain connects TRBV5-5 to TRBJ2-3, with 12 bases identical to TRBD2. CDR1 is SGHKS and CDR2 is YYEKEE in the germline V gene (reference sequence). V lost 4 bases and J lost 4; bases outside the gene matches: 7. The CDR3 consists of 16 residues. The DNA for the CDR3 is TGTGCCAGCAGCATACCTAGCGGGGGGGCGGCAGATACGCAGTATTTT. This codes for CASSIPSGGAADTQYF. The variable domain in full, with the rest retrieved from reference TRBV5-5 and TRBJ2-3, is DAGVTQSPTHLIKTRGQQVTLRCSPISGHKSVSWYQQVLGQGPQFIFQYYEKEERGRGNFPDRFSARQFPNYSSELNVNALLLGDSALYLCASSIPSGGAADTQYFGPGTRLTVL.

The chain carries TRBV15 and TRBJ2-7; 8 bases are a match to TRBD1. The germline V gene encodes CDR1 LNHNV and CDR2 YYDKDF (reference sequence). This CDR3 has 14 amino acids. V shed 5 bases and J 3 bases; nucleotides not matched to a gene: 6. The CDR3 spells CATSDRTGNYEQYF. The CDR3 nucleotides are TGTGCCACCAGCGACCGGACAGGGAACTACGAGCAGTACTTC.

The J gene is TRBJ2-1, the V gene TRBV28; TRBD2 matches at 7 bases. The CDR3 loop spans 14 amino acids. The germline gives CDR1 MDHEN, CDR2 SYDVKM. The V segment lost 2 bases and the J segment 6 bases; nucleotides outside the gene matches: 4. The CDR3 DNA reads TGTGCCAGCAGTTTACCGGCTAGCGGCAATGAGCAGTTCTTC. Its translation is CASSLPASGNEQFF. The full variable domain, rest sourced from reference TRBV28 and TRBJ2-1, is DVKVTQSSRYLVKRTGEKVFLECVQDMDHENMFWYRQDPGLGLRLIYFSYDVKMKEKGDIPEGYSVSREKKERFSLILESASTNQTSMYLCASSLPASGNEQFFGPGTRLTVL.

About this clone itself: A far larger clone is one base from this, pointing to a likely read error. The sample has other DNA sequences that encode this CDR3 too. The chain links TRBV4-1 to TRBJ2-7; D ambiguous. Germline CDR1 is MGHRA and CDR2 is YSYEKL. The length of the CDR3 is 14 residues. The germline V and J ends were trimmed by 0 bases and 0 bases, with 6 bases remaining between them. The CDR3: CASSQEATSYEQYF. CDR3 coding DNA: TGCGCCAGCAGCCAAGAGGCGACCTCCTACGAGCAGTACTTC.

The genes are TRBV27 and TRBJ2-5; 9 nucleotides match TRBD1. In germline, CDR1 is MNHEY, CDR2 SMNVEV (reference sequence). V lost 3 bases and J lost 4; bases outside the gene matches: 6. This CDR3 is 15 amino acids long. CDR3 amino acids: CASSLGTGRLETQYF. The CDR3 DNA reads as TGTGCCAGCAGTTTGGGGACAGGGAGGTTAGAGACCCAGTACTTC.

The chain's CDR3 is CASSTGTGTYNEQFF. The DNA of the CDR3 is TGTGCCAGTAGTACTGGGACAGGTACCTACAATGAGCAGTTCTTC. This rearrangement joins TRBV19 to TRBJ2-1; 8 bases match TRBD1. The CDR3 is 15 residues long. The V and J ends lost 4 bases and 2 bases, in that order; junction bases with no gene match: 4. CDR1 is LNHDA, CDR2 SQIVND, per germline (reference sequence).

V gene TRBV6-5 combines with J gene TRBJ2-3; no definite D call. CDR1 and CDR2 from the germline V gene are MNHEY and SVGAGI. V lost 2 bases and J 5 bases, leaving 11 bases between the germline ends. The CDR3 length is 14 residues. The DNA of the CDR3 is TGTGCCAGCAGTTACGTAGGGTGGGGAGATACGCAGTATTTT. It encodes CASSYVGWGDTQYF.

V and J are TRBV18 and TRBJ2-7, with D unclear. The V gene's germline CDR1 is KGHSH and CDR2 LQKENI. This CDR3 has 15 amino acids. Trimming left V 3 bases short and J 2 bases short, with 14 bases between. The CDR3 DNA follows: TGTGCCAGCTCACCGACCTTGGCGGTAGCCTACGAGCAGTACTTC. Its translation is CASSPTLAVAYEQYF.

This chain links TRBV27 with TRBJ2-5; the match to TRBD1 covers 9 bases. V lost 1 base and J lost 5; bases outside the gene matches: 8. Germline V lookup: CDR1 MNHEY, CDR2 SMNVEV (reference sequence). CDR3 size: 16 residues. DNA of the CDR3: TGTGCCAGCAGTTTATTAGGGGGGACAGGGTGGGAGACCCAGTACTTC. Amino acids: CASSLLGGTGWETQYF.